The 16 T cell receptor beta chains reported below all come from one sample, sequenced in a study of T cells in women clearing cervical HPV infection. Using immunoSEQ multiplex PCR, the repertoire was profiled, and TCRdb retains in-frame clones only, with some absent. Its table lists fewer than 15,000 clones. The sample consisted of blood buffy coat. These receptors were obtained from a woman between 18 and 70 years old with a cervical HPV16 infection that either progressed to CIN3+ or cleared (not recorded which).

As for this clone: Its ends do not fully match the called genes, so a read error is possible. The read ends 3 residues shy of where the CDR3 ends; the end is completed using the germline J gene. The rearrangement uses TRBV7-7 and TRBJ2-2; D is perhaps TRBD1 (6 bases). CDR3 length equals 15 residues. CDR1 and CDR2 from the germline V gene are SSHAT and FNYEAQ (reference sequence). The CDR3 region is CASSFGGWGTGELFF. CDR3 DNA, as far as it was read: TGTGCTAGCAGCTTTGGGGGCTGGGGCACCGGGGAG. The full variable domain, its missing parts supplied by reference TRBV7-7 and TRBJ2-2, is GAGVSQSPRYKVTKRGQDVTLRCDPISSHATLYWYQQALGQGPEFLTYFNYEAQPDKSGLPSDRFSAERPEGSISTLTIQRTEQRDSAMYRCASSFGGWGTGELFFGEGSRLTVL.

Worth noting for this clone: The read ends 3 residues early relative to the CDR3; the germline J gene fills the gap. The chain employs TRBV5-4 and TRBJ2-7; the match to TRBD1 covers 9 bases. V was pared by 3 bases and J by 1 base, with 2 bases of the junction left unmatched. The germline gives CDR1 SGHNT, CDR2 YYREEE (reference sequence). This CDR3 is built from 14 residues. The chain's CDR3 is CASSSGQGSYEQYF. The CDR3 bases that were read are TGTGCCAGCAGCTCGGGACAGGGATCCTACGAG.

As regards this clone: Read sequence stops 3 residues before the CDR3 end, and the germline J gene provides the missing end. This chain connects TRBV2 to TRBJ1-2; D is perhaps TRBD1 (6 bases). CDR3 length: 14 amino acids. V lost 4 bases, J lost 2 bases, and 11 bases lay in between. CDR1 is SNHLY and CDR2 is FYNNEI in the germline V gene. The CDR3 is CASSVSDSNYGYTF. Incomplete CDR3 DNA: TGTGCCAGCAGTGTCTCGGACAGCAACTATGGC.

With regard to this clone: The read stops 3 residues short of the end of the CDR3; the missing end is completed from the germline J gene. The rearrangement uses TRBV7-2 and TRBJ1-1; the D gene is possibly TRBD1 (5 bases). The V and J ends lost 0 bases and 4 bases respectively, with 6 bases between them. Per the germline V gene, CDR1 is SGHTA and CDR2 is FQGNSA. The CDR3 totals 13 residues. The CDR3 spells CASSLARGTEAFF. The CDR3 DNA, read in part, is TGTGCCAGCAGCTTAGCAAGGGGCACTGAA.

Turning to this clone: The DNA ends 3 residues before the CDR3 does, and the rest of the CDR3 is filled in from the germline J gene. J is TRBJ2-2 and V is TRBV6-4, with D perhaps matching TRBD1 (5 bases). Germline V lookup: CDR1 MRHNA, CDR2 SNTAGT. The V and J ends lost 4 bases and 0 bases respectively, with 9 bases between them. The CDR3 totals 15 residues. The CDR3 DNA, read in part, is TGTGCCAGCAGTGTTCAGGGCCCGAACACCGGGGAG. Its translation is CASSVQGPNTGE. The whole CDR3 region reads CASSVQGPNTGELFF.

Remarks on this clone: Coverage ceases 3 residues before the CDR3 finishes, and the germline J gene fills in the end. The rearrangement uses TRBV14 and TRBJ2-6; D unresolved. Looked up from germline, CDR1 is SGHDN and CDR2 is FVKESK. Trimming shortened V by 0 bases and J by 5 bases, and 5 bases separated the two germline ends. CDR3 length equals 14 residues. CDR3 sequence reads: CASSQDFRANVLTF. Incomplete CDR3 DNA: TGTGCCAGCAGCCAAGATTTTAGGGCCAACGTC.

Comment on this clone: The CDR3 end is not reached by the read, which stops 3 residues before it; the germline J gene fills it in. The rearrangement joins TRBV29-1 to TRBJ1-1, with D unresolved. Trimming removed 3 bases from V and 1 base from J, with 9 bases in between. Germline loops: CDR1 SQVTM, CDR2 ANQGSEA. There are 13 residues in the CDR3. The CDR3: CSVDPNRNTEAFF. Incomplete CDR3 DNA: TGCAGCGTTGATCCTAACAGGAACACTGAA.

Worth noting for this clone: Read data end 3 residues before the CDR3 end; the end is taken from the germline J gene. V is TRBV7-2 and J is TRBJ1-1; the match to TRBD1 covers 8 bases. Trimming took 8 bases from V and 4 from J; bases not matched to a gene: 9. The germline CDR1 and CDR2 sequences are SGHTA and FQGNSA. There are 14 residues in the CDR3. Here the CDR3 reads CASGQGALGTEAFF. Incomplete CDR3 DNA: TGTGCCAGCGGTCAGGGGGCGCTGGGCACTGAA.

Regarding this clone: The sequence runs out 3 residues before the end of the CDR3; the remainder is reconstructed from the germline J gene. The chain carries TRBV7-9 and TRBJ1-2, with D perhaps TRBD1 (5 bases). V lost 5 bases and J lost 4, with 8 bases in between. Germline V gene data show CDR1 as SEHNR and CDR2 as FQNEAQ (reference sequence). This CDR3 has 12 amino acids. The CDR3 reads CASSDRLYGYTF. The part of the CDR3 DNA that was read is TGTGCCAGCAGCGACAGACTCTATGGC.

The CDR3 region is CASSQAGGHNEQFF. The CDR3 bases that were read are TGTGCCAGCAGCCAAGCGGGGGGGCATAATGAG. The chain employs TRBV3-1 (or the pseudogene TRBV3-2) and TRBJ2-1; the match to TRBD2 covers 8 bases. The CDR3 end lies 3 residues beyond the end of the read and is filled in from the germline J gene. CDR3 size: 14 residues. The V gene's germline CDR1 is LGHDT and CDR2 YNNKEL (reference sequence). Losses at the gene ends were 1 base for V and 7 bases for J; bases not matched to a gene: 3.

Notes on this clone: The read is 3 residues too short to cover the CDR3 end, so that end is filled in from the germline J gene. The chain recombines TRBV7-9 with TRBJ1-2; tentative D call: TRBD1 (5 bases). V gave up 5 bases and J gave up 5 bases, with 15 bases separating them. Germline CDR1 and CDR2: SEHNR and FQNEAQ (reference sequence). This CDR3 is 14 amino acids long. The part of the CDR3 DNA that was read is TGTGCCAGCAGCCCCTGGGAGACAGTTTATGGC. Its translation: CASSPWETVYG. The entire CDR3 protein reads CASSPWETVYGYTF.

As to this clone: The sequenced fragment ends 3 residues before the CDR3 boundary, so the rest is inferred from the germline J gene. The chain links TRBV20-1 to TRBJ1-2; 8 bases match TRBD1. This CDR3 contains 12 residues. Germline V CDR1 and CDR2: DFQATT, SNEGSKA (reference sequence). The sequenced CDR3 bases are TGCAGTGCTAGATCAGGGGGCCAGGGC. It is translated as CSARSGGQG. The full-length CDR3 reads as CSARSGGQGYTF.

Points on this clone: The read ends 3 residues shy of where the CDR3 ends; the end is completed using the germline J gene. V is TRBV7-9 and J is TRBJ2-4; no reliable D call. Germline V gives CDR1 SEHNR, CDR2 FQNEAQ (reference sequence). The CDR3 consists of 13 residues. CDR3 bases read: TGTGCCAGTACCCCCCTAGGCAACTATGGT. Protein sequence: CASTPLGNYG. The full CDR3 is CASTPLGNYGQYF.

As for this clone: The sequence runs out 3 residues before the end of the CDR3; the remainder is reconstructed from the germline J gene. This chain connects TRBV5-1 to TRBJ2-3; TRBD2 might be the D (6 bases). Germline values: CDR1 SGHRS, CDR2 YFSETQ. Trimming shortened V by 5 bases and J by 5 bases, and 18 bases separated the two germline ends. CDR3 size: 15 residues. The DNA read from the CDR3 is TGCGCCAGCAGTCGGTCTCCGGGGGTTGGAGATACG. As protein: CASSRSPGVGDT. The CDR3 in its entirety is CASSRSPGVGDTQYF.

A note on this clone: Read data end 3 residues before the CDR3 end; the end is taken from the germline J gene. The chain uses TRBV19 and TRBJ1-2; 7 nucleotides match TRBD1. There are 14 residues in the CDR3. Germline assignment: CDR1 LNHDA and CDR2 SQIVND (reference sequence). The V and J ends lost 9 bases and 5 bases, in that order; junction bases with no gene match: 12. The part of the CDR3 DNA that was read is TGTGCCAGGACAGGGTGTCGACCCGGGTATGGC. It encodes CARTGCRPGYG. The CDR3 in its entirety is CARTGCRPGYGYTF.

Here the CDR3 reads CAWSPGGFTYEQYF. Partial CDR3 DNA: TGTGCCTGGAGTCCCGGGGGATTCACCTACGAG. The chain joins TRBV30 to TRBJ2-7; possible D gene TRBD2, 6 bases. Read sequence stops 3 residues before the CDR3 end, and the germline J gene provides the missing end. This CDR3 is 14 amino acids long. V was cut by 2 bases and J by 2 bases, with 13 bases left in between. Germline lookup yields CDR1 GTSNPN and CDR2 SVGIG (reference sequence).